These 27 T cell receptor beta chains came from one sample sequenced in a study of human T cells and chemical hapten exposure. Each CDR3 protein gets one entry after TCRdb re-called the RACE reads with MiXCR. The sample has around 380,000 distinct CDR3 sequences, about 4.4% seen once. Time point meaning: patch test 1, 2 weeks after DPC sensitization. Treatment meaning: therapeutic diphenylcyclopropenone sensitization with weekly scalp DPC. Sequenced here: whole blood, sampled in connection with sensitization to the hapten diphenylcyclopropenone (DPC). These receptors came from a woman in her 50s with alopecia areata. Some clones in this sample may be carry-over from other donors' samples.

This clonotype was picked up many times. The chain joins TRBV20-1 to TRBJ1-2; TRBD1 matches 7 bases. The V gene's germline CDR1 is DFQATT and CDR2 SNEGSKA (reference sequence). The CDR3 spans 13 residues. The trim removed 6 bases at V and 4 bases at J, leaving 8 bases unmatched. DNA for the CDR3: TGCAGTGCCAGGGACAGCGTAGGCTATGGCTACACCTTC. Translating gives CSARDSVGYGYTF.

This clonotype showed up many times. DNA of the CDR3: TGTGCCAGCAGGGTGGTCACCGGGGAGCTGTTTTTT. Its protein product is CASRVVTGELFF. J is TRBJ2-2 and V is TRBV3-1; D unresolved. Trimming shortened V by 6 bases and J by 4 bases, and 6 bases separated the two germline ends. Germline V gives CDR1 LGHDT, CDR2 YNNKEL (reference sequence). The CDR3 length is 12 residues.

This clonotype was recorded at least ten times. For the CDR3, the DNA is TGTGCCAGCAGCTACGGACTAGCGGGGGGCGGGAAAAAAGAGACCCAGTACTTC. Translated: CASSYGLAGGGKKETQYF. The chain carries TRBV3-1 and TRBJ2-5; 14 positions agree with TRBD2. V was pared by 5 bases and J by 3 bases, with 11 bases of the junction left unmatched. Germline CDR1 and CDR2: LGHDT and YNNKEL (reference sequence). The CDR3 length is 18 residues.

This clonotype was found many times. The rearrangement uses TRBV6-1 and TRBJ2-1; D is tentatively TRBD1 or TRBD2 (5 bases each). The length of the CDR3 is 15 residues. V gave up 6 bases and J gave up 0 bases, with 12 bases separating them. CDR1 is MNHNS and CDR2 is SASEGT in the germline V gene. CDR3 region: CASSGDVSSYNEQFF. The CDR3 DNA is TGTGCCAGCAGCGGGGACGTGAGCTCCTACAATGAGCAGTTCTTC.

This clonotype was counted ten times or more. V is TRBV3-1 and J is TRBJ2-2; 10 bases agree with TRBD2. CDR3 length: 16 residues. The junction had 5 bases not matched to a gene; V was cut back by 6 bases and J by 1 base. Germline V lookup: CDR1 LGHDT, CDR2 YNNKEL (reference sequence). CDR3 in amino acids: CASSRTSGKNTGELFF. In DNA form, the CDR3 reads TGTGCCAGCAGTCGCACTAGCGGGAAGAACACCGGGGAGCTGTTTTTT.

This clonotype was seen at least ten times. The rearrangement links TRBV30 to TRBJ1-5; D possibly corresponds to TRBD1 (5 bases). Germline values: CDR1 GTSNPN, CDR2 SVGIG (reference sequence). CDR3 size: 13 residues. Trimming cost V 1 base and J 6 bases, with 10 bases left between them. This CDR3 reads CAWSAGEGQPQHF. The CDR3 DNA follows: TGTGCCTGGAGTGCGGGGGAAGGTCAGCCCCAGCATTTT. Full variable domain (missing parts from reference TRBV30 and TRBJ1-5): SQTIHQWPATLVQPVGSPLSLECTVEGTSNPNLYWYRQAAGRGLQLLFYSVGIGQISSEVPQNLSASRPQDRQFILSSKKLLLSDSGFYLCAWSAGEGQPQHFGDGTRLSIL.

This clonotype came up a few times. The V and J genes are TRBV5-1 and TRBJ2-2; tentative D call: TRBD1 (5 bases). In germline, CDR1 is SGHRS, CDR2 YFSETQ. The CDR3 spans 15 residues. Trimming pared 6 bases from V and 1 base from J, leaving 13 bases between. CDR3 DNA sequence: TGCGCCAGCACCCTAGGGGCTGTGAACACCGGGGAGCTGTTTTTT. Amino acid sequence: CASTLGAVNTGELFF.

This clonotype was seen a handful of times. The V call is TRBV4-3, the J call TRBJ2-1, with unresolved D. V lost 0 bases, J lost 8 bases, and 8 bases lay in between. This CDR3 is 13 amino acids long. Germline V gene data show CDR1 as LGHNA and CDR2 as YSLEER. The chain's CDR3 is CASSQDVHYEQFF. Written as DNA, the CDR3 is TGCGCCAGCAGCCAAGATGTACATTATGAGCAGTTCTTC.

This clonotype was seen ten or more times. V is TRBV7-2 and J is TRBJ2-3; D not certain. The V and J ends lost 1 base and 5 bases respectively, with 7 bases between them. Germline CDR1 is SGHTA and CDR2 is FQGNSA. This CDR3 contains 13 residues. CDR3 coding DNA: TGTGCCAGCAGCTTAGTGGTGGAAGATACGCAGTATTTT. This gives the protein CASSLVVEDTQYF.

This clonotype was observed at least ten times. This rearrangement joins TRBV20-1 to TRBJ1-1, with a tentative D call TRBD1 (5 bases). V was pared by 3 bases and J by 0 bases, with 11 bases between. Per germline, CDR1 DFQATT and CDR2 SNEGSKA (reference sequence). CDR3 length: 14 amino acids. DNA for the CDR3: TGCAGTGCTAGTCCGGGACGGATGAACACTGAAGCTTTCTTT. Residues: CSASPGRMNTEAFF.

This clonotype showed up many times. This rearrangement joins TRBV20-1 to TRBJ1-2; possible D gene TRBD1, 6 bases. Germline-derived CDR1 and CDR2 are DFQATT and SNEGSKA (reference sequence). V shed 5 bases and J shed 3 bases, with 13 bases lying between them. CDR3 size: 13 residues. CDR3 sequence reads: CSAPPQGDYGYTF. In nucleotides, the CDR3 is TGCAGTGCTCCTCCACAGGGAGACTATGGCTACACCTTC.

The chain uses TRBV20-1 and TRBJ2-7; D uncertain. This CDR3 spans 11 amino acids. V lost 3 bases to trimming and J lost 7 bases, with 10 bases between them. Germline assignment: CDR1 DFQATT and CDR2 SNEGSKA (reference sequence). CDR3: CSASAPREQYF. CDR3 nucleotides: TGCAGTGCTAGTGCCCCTCGGGAGCAGTACTTC.

This clonotype was found a few times. The chain carries TRBV7-2 and TRBJ1-5; D perhaps matches TRBD1 (5 bases). The CDR3 totals 14 residues. Looked up from germline, CDR1 is SGHTA and CDR2 is FQGNSA. V dropped 5 bases and J dropped 0 bases, with 8 bases sitting between them. Here the CDR3 reads CASSRDSSNQPQHF. The CDR3 DNA is TGTGCCAGCAGCCGAGACAGTAGCAATCAGCCCCAGCATTTT.

At least ten counts were recorded for this clonotype. The V call is TRBV3-1, the J call TRBJ1-2; possible D gene TRBD1, 5 bases. CDR1 and CDR2 from the germline V gene are LGHDT and YNNKEL (reference sequence). The V and J ends lost 1 base and 13 bases respectively, with 13 bases between them. The CDR3 runs 12 residues. This chain's CDR3 is CASSQGWGSPTF. CDR3 DNA sequence: TGTGCCAGCAGCCAAGGGTGGGGGAGCCCCACCTTC.

This clonotype was detected only a few times. This chain uses TRBV7-2 with TRBJ1-5; a possible D gene is TRBD1 (5 bases). CDR1 SGHTA and CDR2 FQGNSA come from the germline V gene. The CDR3 sequence is 15 residues long. Trimming removed 5 bases from V and 3 bases from J, with 14 bases in between. CDR3 protein: CASSKTVANNQPQHF. The CDR3 region has the DNA TGTGCCAGCAGCAAGACAGTCGCCAACAATCAGCCCCAGCATTTT.

This clonotype appeared many times. The chain employs TRBV4-3 and TRBJ2-3; D is undetermined. The V end was cut by 0 bases, the J end by 0 bases, with 10 bases between. CDR1 and CDR2 (germline): LGHNA, YSLEER. This CDR3 spans 16 amino acids. CDR3 in amino acids: CASSQEPKSSTDTQYF. Here the CDR3 DNA reads TGCGCCAGCAGCCAAGAACCCAAGTCTAGCACAGATACGCAGTATTTT.

Ten or more counts support this clonotype. This CDR3 is CSARAVERPGAEAFF. The CDR3 region has the DNA TGCAGTGCTAGAGCTGTAGAGAGGCCGGGCGCTGAAGCTTTCTTT. V is TRBV20-1 and J is TRBJ1-1; D not certain. The germline V and J ends were trimmed by 1 base and 6 bases, with 18 bases remaining between them. The germline V gene encodes CDR1 DFQATT and CDR2 SNEGSKA (reference sequence). This CDR3 is built from 15 residues.

This chain links TRBV11-2 with TRBJ2-4; no firm D call. The ends were cut back, 4 bases at V and 2 bases at J, with 12 bases in the middle. Germline V gene lookup returns CDR1 SGHAT and CDR2 FQNNGV. The CDR3 is made up of 15 amino acids. The CDR3 loop is CASSSPDGPKNIQYF. For the CDR3, the DNA is TGTGCCAGCAGCTCCCCGGACGGACCCAAAAACATTCAGTACTTC.

In its sample, this clonotype was seen many times. The CDR3 is CSARDQGMNTEAFF. The CDR3 nucleotides are TGCAGTGCTAGAGATCAGGGGATGAACACTGAAGCTTTCTTT. The chain uses TRBV20-1 and TRBJ1-1; tentative D call: TRBD1 (6 bases). From germline, CDR1 is DFQATT and CDR2 SNEGSKA (reference sequence). The CDR3 runs to 14 residues. V gave up 0 bases and J gave up 0 bases, with 8 bases separating them.

This clonotype was recorded at least ten times. The V call is TRBV11-2, the J call TRBJ2-1; D unresolved. CDR1 and CDR2 (germline): SGHAT, FQNNGV. There are 14 residues in the CDR3. V dropped 0 bases and J dropped 5 bases, with 8 bases sitting between them. The CDR3 loop is CASSLDRANNEQFF. The CDR3 region has the DNA TGTGCCAGCAGCTTAGATAGGGCCAACAATGAGCAGTTCTTC.

This clonotype was seen many times. J is TRBJ2-1 and V is TRBV10-3, with 9 bases aligning to TRBD1. There are 13 residues in the CDR3. Germline CDR1 ENHRY, CDR2 SYGVKD. Losses at the gene ends were 7 bases for V and 10 bases for J; bases not matched to a gene: 8. CDR3 nucleotides: TGTGCCATCAAAGGGACAGGGAAGGACGAGCAGTTCTTC. Amino acids: CAIKGTGKDEQFF.

V usage is TRBV6-1 and J usage is TRBJ2-7; 10 nucleotides agree with TRBD1. The V gene's germline CDR1 is MNHNS and CDR2 SASEGT. With V trimmed by 9 bases and J by 6 bases, 8 bases remained unmatched. This CDR3 contains 13 residues. DNA for the CDR3: TGTGCCAGTTCTCGGACAGGGGGTCTCGAGCAGTACTTC. Its translation is CASSRTGGLEQYF.

This clonotype was found many times. The chain uses TRBV2 and TRBJ2-5; D ambiguous. This CDR3 spans 12 amino acids. Per germline, CDR1 SNHLY and CDR2 FYNNEI. V lost 6 bases, J lost 2 bases, and 7 bases lay in between. The chain's CDR3 is CASRGIQETQYF. The DNA for the CDR3 is TGTGCCAGCAGGGGGATTCAAGAGACCCAGTACTTC.

This clonotype was detected ten times or more. The V call is TRBV20-1, the J call TRBJ2-7; D assignment may be TRBD1 or TRBD2 (5 bases each). Trimming removed 5 bases from V and 2 bases from J, with 13 bases in between. CDR3 length equals 13 residues. The germline V gene has CDR1 DFQATT and CDR2 SNEGSKA (reference sequence). This CDR3 reads CSASGRETYEQYF. The DNA of the CDR3 is TGCAGTGCTTCAGGGAGAGAGACCTACGAGCAGTACTTC.

The V and J genes are TRBV7-7 and TRBJ1-3; possible D gene TRBD1, 5 bases. Per germline, CDR1 SSHAT and CDR2 FNYEAQ (reference sequence). Trimming stripped 1 base from V and 2 bases from J, with 15 bases between. The CDR3 length is 17 residues. The CDR3 DNA reads as TGTGCCAGCAGCTTAGACGACCCTCCGGGGGCTGGAAACACCATATATTTT. It translates to CASSLDDPPGAGNTIYF.

This clonotype was seen only a few times. The chain carries TRBV6-6 and TRBJ2-7, with D maybe TRBD1 (6 bases). Trimming pared 7 bases from V and 1 base from J, leaving 14 bases between. CDR3 size: 14 residues. Germline V gene lookup returns CDR1 MNHNY and CDR2 SVGAGI (reference sequence). The CDR3 DNA is TGTGCCAGCACCTTACAGGGCGGGTCCTACGAGCAGTACTTC. Translated, it gives CASTLQGGSYEQYF.

This clonotype was observed many times. The chain uses TRBV6-6 and TRBJ2-1; no firm D call. This CDR3 has 12 amino acids. The ends were cut back, 5 bases at V and 7 bases at J, with 9 bases in the middle. Germline loops: CDR1 MNHNY, CDR2 SVGAGI (reference sequence). The CDR3 bases are TGTGCCAGCAGTATCGTTAAGAATGAGCAGTTCTTC. Translated, it gives CASSIVKNEQFF.